This TCR beta chain appears in the sequencing data of a study of blood T cell repertoires in COVID-19 (dated by TCRdb to the early 2020s). Describing the broader study: Collaborator samples came from the United States, Italy and Spain and covered acute and convalescent phases of COVID-19. The material from the prospective study consisted of cDNA or gDNA derived from T cells, B-cell-depleted T cells, or PBMCs. Subjects who had been exposed to COVID-19, were actively infected with it, or had recovered from it provided the deeply sampled blood TCRbeta repertoires that made up the dataset. A freely available public database, intended as a resource for researchers studying the immune response to SARS-CoV-2, is where the repertoires were released. The samples were drawn from the first 160 participants of the ongoing ImmuneRACE study and from 950 to 1,500 subjects provided by 6 global collaborators. A de-identified subject ID, COVID-19 status, age in years and sex were almost always included in the sample metadata. HLA class I and class II types, where available, came from metadata supplied by the sample provider rather than from assay-based typing. Beyond this particular receptor, the publication reports: Clinical and demographic metadata were provided uncurated, with the amount varying by source and participant.

The collaborating institutions used their own protocols to collect whole blood in K2EDTA tubes. For TCRbeta analysis, collaborator samples were shipped as frozen whole blood, as isolated PBMCs, or as DNA extracted from either sample type. Comment on this clone: Its antigen is unknown. No qualities accompany the bases; no much larger clone lies one base away.

The immunoSEQ Assay, a bias-controlled multiplex PCR, was used to amplify TCRbeta CDR3 regions from genomic DNA. As for the authors' bioinformatics: Nucleated cell counts per sample were estimated from amplification of reference gene primers within the assay. Sequence reads were collapsed and filtered to measure the absolute abundance of every unique TCRbeta CDR3 rearrangement. For each sample, productive Simpson clonality was calculated as the square root of Simpson's diversity index across productive rearrangements. The source is immuneACCESS, and TCRdb retained only in-frame sequences with V and J called. Part of the clones is not carried over; for the studies checked, unresolved V genes explain less than half of this, and the remainder is unexplained. V and J calls and clone size follow that table, whereas D and trimming were derived from the DNA. In this sample the table shows roughly 57,000 clones, approximately 87% of which occur a single time. Of the sample, approximately 6.9% falls within the top ten clones.

The CDR3 runs 17 residues from the cysteine to the phenylalanine. The DNA shown is the 51-base CDR3, in frame from base 1. V and J are trimmed by 4 bases and 2 bases, and the gene matches miss 10 bases of the junction. CDR1 and CDR2, looked up from the germline V gene, are SGHRS and YFSETQ. The sequenced sample was peripheral blood. This sequence uses TRBV5-1 and TRBJ2-7; TRBD2 lines up with 12 middle nucleotides. This TCR was recovered from a man aged 55-75 years with active or convalescent COVID-19. The CDR3 reads CASSPRTSGASPYEQYF. The DNA reads TGCGCCAGCAGCCCGAGGACTAGCGGGGCCTCTCCCTACGAGCAGTACTTC.